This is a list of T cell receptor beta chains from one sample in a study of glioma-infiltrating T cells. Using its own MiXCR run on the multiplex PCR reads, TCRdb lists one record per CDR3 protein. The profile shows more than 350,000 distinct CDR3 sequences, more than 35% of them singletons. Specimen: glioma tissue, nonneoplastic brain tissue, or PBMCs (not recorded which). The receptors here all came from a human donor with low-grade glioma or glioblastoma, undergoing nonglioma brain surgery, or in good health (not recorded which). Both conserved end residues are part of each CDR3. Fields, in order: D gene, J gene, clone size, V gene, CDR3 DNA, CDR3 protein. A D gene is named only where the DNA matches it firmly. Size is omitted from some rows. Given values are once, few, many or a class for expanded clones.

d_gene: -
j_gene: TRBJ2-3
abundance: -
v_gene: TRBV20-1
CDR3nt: TGCAGTGCTACCGGGACTCCCATTTATGATACGCAGTATTTT
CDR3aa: CSATGTPIYDTQYF

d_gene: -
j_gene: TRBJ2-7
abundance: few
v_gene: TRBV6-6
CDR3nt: TGTGCCAGCAGTTATGGGCAGTTCTACGAGCAGTACTTC
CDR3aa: CASSYGQFYEQYF

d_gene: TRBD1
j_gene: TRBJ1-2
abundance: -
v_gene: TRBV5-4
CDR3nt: TGTGCCAACAGAATGGGACAGGGACTATCCTATAACTACACCTTC
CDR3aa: CANRMGQGLSYNYTF

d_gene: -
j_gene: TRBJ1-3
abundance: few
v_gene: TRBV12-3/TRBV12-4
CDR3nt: TGTGCCAGCGGTCGAACAAGGGGCGCCGAAAACACCATATATTTT
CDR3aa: CASGRTRGAENTIYF

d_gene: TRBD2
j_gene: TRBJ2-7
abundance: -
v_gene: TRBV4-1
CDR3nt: TGCGCCAGCAGCCAACTGAGCGGGACCGCCTCCTACGAGCAGTACTTC
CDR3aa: CASSQLSGTASYEQYF

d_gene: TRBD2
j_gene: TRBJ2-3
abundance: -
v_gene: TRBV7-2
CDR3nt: TGTGCCAGCAGCTTATCCGGCGGGAGGGTGGGTACGCAGTATTTT
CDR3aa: CASSLSGGRVGTQYF

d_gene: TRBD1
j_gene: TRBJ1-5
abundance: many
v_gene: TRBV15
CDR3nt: TGTGCCACCAGCAGAATAGGACAGGAACTTTTTGATGGACAGCCCCAGCATTTT
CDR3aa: CATSRIGQELFDGQPQHF

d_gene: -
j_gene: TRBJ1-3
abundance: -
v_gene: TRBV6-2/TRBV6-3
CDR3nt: TGTGCCAGCAGCTTAGACTCTGGAAACGCCATATATTTT
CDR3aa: CASSLDSGNAIYF

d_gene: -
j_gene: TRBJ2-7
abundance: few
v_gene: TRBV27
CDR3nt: TGTGCCAGCAGTTTATCGGGCTACTACGAGCAGTACTTC
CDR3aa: CASSLSGYYEQYF

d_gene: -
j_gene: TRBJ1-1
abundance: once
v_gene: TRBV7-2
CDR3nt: TGTGCCAGCAGCCAACAGGGTTTAGGGAACACTGAAGCTTTCTTT
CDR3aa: CASSQQGLGNTEAFF

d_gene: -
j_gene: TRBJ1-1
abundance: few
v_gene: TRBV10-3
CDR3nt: TGTGCCATCAGTGAAGGGCCTCCGGGGCTCACTGAAGCTTTCTTT
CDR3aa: CAISEGPPGLTEAFF

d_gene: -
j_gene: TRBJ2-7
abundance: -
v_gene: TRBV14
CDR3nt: TGTGCCAGCAGCCAGAACGTCGGGGCGGACCTGGGTGAGCAGTACTTC
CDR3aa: CASSQNVGADLGEQYF